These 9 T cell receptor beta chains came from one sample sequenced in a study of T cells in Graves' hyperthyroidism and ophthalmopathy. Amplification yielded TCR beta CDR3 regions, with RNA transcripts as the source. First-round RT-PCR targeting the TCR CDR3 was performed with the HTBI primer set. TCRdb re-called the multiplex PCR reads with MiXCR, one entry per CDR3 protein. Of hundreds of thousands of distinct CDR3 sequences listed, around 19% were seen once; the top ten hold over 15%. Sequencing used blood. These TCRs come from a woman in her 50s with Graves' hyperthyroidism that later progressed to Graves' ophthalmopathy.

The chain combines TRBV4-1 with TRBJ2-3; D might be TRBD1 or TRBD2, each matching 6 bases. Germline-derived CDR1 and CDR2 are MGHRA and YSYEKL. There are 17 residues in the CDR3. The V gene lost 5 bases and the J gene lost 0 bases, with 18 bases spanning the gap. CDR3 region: CASSARGPGASTDTQYF. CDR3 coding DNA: TGCGCCAGCAGCGCCCGGGGGCCAGGGGCGAGCACAGATACGCAGTATTTT.

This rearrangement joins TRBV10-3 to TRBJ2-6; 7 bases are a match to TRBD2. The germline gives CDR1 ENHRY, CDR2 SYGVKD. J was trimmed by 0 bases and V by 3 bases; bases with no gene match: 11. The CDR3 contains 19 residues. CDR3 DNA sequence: TGTGCCATCAGTGATCGGGACTACCAAAAACTCTCTGGGGCCAACGTCCTGACTTTC. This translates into CAISDRDYQKLSGANVLTF.

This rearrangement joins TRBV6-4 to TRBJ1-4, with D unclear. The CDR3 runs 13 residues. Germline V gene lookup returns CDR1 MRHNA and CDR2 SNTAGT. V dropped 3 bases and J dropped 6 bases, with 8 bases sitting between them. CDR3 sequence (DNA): TGTGCCAGCAGTGAACGAACAGATGAAAAACTGTTTTTT. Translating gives CASSERTDEKLFF.

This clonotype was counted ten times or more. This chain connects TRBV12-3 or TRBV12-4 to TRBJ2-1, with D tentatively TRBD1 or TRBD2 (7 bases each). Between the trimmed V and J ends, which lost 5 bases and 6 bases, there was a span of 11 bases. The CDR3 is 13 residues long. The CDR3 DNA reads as TGTGCCAGCAGTCCAGGGGGGGTCAATGAGCAGTTCTTC. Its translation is CASSPGGVNEQFF.

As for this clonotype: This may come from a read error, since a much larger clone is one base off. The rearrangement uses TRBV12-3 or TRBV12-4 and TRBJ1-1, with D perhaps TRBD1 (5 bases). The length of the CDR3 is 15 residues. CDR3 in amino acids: CASSRRTALDTEASF. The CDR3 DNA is TGTGCCAGCAGCCGACGGACGGCTTTGGACACTGAAGCTTCCTTT.

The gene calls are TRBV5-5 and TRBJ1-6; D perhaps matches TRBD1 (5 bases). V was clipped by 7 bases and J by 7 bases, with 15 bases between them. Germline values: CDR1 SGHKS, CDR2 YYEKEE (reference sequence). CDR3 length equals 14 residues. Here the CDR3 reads CASLPSWGNSPLHF. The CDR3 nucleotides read TGTGCCAGCCTCCCCAGTTGGGGCAATTCACCCCTCCACTTT. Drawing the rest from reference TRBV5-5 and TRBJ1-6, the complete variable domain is DAGVTQSPTHLIKTRGQQVTLRCSPISGHKSVSWYQQVLGQGPQFIFQYYEKEERGRGNFPDRFSARQFPNYSSELNVNALLLGDSALYLCASLPSWGNSPLHFGNGTRLTVT.

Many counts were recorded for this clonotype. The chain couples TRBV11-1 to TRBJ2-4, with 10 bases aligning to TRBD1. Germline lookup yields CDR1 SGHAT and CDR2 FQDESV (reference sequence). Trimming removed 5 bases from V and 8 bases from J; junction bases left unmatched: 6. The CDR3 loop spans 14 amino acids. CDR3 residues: CASSPRDRGHIQYF. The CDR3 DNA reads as TGTGCCAGCAGCCCCCGGGACAGGGGTCACATTCAGTACTTC.

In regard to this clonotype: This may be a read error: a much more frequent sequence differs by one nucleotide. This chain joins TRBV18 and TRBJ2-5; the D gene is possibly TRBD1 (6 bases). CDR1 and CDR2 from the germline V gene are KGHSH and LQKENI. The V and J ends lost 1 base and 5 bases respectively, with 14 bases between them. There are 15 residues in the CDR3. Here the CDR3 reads CASSPQPEGEETQYF. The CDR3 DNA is TGTGCCAGCTCACCACAACCCGAGGGGGAGGAGACCCAGTACTTC.

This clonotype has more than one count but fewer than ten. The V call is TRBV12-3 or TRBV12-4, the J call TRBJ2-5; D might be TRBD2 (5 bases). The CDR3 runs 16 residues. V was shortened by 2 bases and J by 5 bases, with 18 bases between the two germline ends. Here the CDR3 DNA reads TGTGCCAGCAGTTTAAGCCGCGGGCGAACTGGGGAGACCCAGTACTTC. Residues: CASSLSRGRTGETQYF.